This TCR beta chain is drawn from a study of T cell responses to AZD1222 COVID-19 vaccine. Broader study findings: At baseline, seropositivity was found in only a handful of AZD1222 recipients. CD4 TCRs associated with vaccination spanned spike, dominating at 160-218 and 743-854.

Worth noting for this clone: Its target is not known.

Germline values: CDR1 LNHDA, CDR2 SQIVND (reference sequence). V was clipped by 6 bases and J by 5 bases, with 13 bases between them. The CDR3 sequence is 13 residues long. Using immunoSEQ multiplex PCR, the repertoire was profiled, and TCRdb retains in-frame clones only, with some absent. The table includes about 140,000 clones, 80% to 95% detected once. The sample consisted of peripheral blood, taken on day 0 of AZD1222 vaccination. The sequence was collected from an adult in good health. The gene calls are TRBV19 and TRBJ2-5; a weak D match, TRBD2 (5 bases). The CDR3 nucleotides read TGTGCCAGTAGCCCAACTAGGGTGGAGACCCAGTACTTC. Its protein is CASSPTRVETQYF.